Following are 24 T cell receptor beta chains from one sample sequenced in a study of cytomegalovirus exposure and HLA in healthy donors. The PCR was carried out with 60 Vbeta primers and 13 Jbeta primers. Sequenced by immunoSEQ multiplex PCR; TCRdb stores in-frame clones only, minus some. This table holds roughly 110,000 clones, 60% to 80% found once. Sequencing input: PBMCs. The receptor set was obtained from a young man in good health and CMV-seronegative.

This clone was observed a handful of times. The gene calls are TRBV10-3 and TRBJ1-1; TRBD1 matches 9 bases. Per germline, CDR1 ENHRY and CDR2 SYGVKD. V shed 2 bases, J shed 4 bases, and the junction held 5 bases outside the gene matches. CDR3 length equals 15 residues. CDR3 amino acids: CAISEDRGKSTEAFF. CDR3 nucleotide sequence: TGTGCCATCAGTGAGGACAGGGGGAAGAGCACTGAAGCTTTCTTT.

This chain links TRBV27 with TRBJ2-3; 12 bases fit TRBD2. Germline V gives CDR1 MNHEY, CDR2 SMNVEV (reference sequence). This CDR3 region has 15 residues. V was clipped by 6 bases and J by 5 bases; unmatched bases: 6. The CDR3 sequence: CASSLLAGGVDTQYF. The CDR3 nucleotides read TGTGCCAGCAGCCTGCTAGCGGGGGGGGTAGATACGCAGTATTTT.

The rearrangement uses TRBV28 and TRBJ2-7; weak D call: TRBD2 (6 bases). This CDR3 region has 14 residues. V lost 3 bases to trimming and J lost 3 bases, with 12 bases between them. The germline V gene encodes CDR1 MDHEN and CDR2 SYDVKM. CDR3 nucleotide sequence: TGTGCCAGCAGTTTCGGTCGGGGGATCTACGAGCAGTACTTC. Translation: CASSFGRGIYEQYF.

The genes are TRBV7-8 and TRBJ1-6; D uncertain. Per the germline V gene, CDR1 is SGHVS and CDR2 is FQNEAQ. This CDR3 is built from 12 residues. V was shortened by 4 bases and J by 15 bases, with 13 bases between the two germline ends. The CDR3 DNA is TGTGCCAGCAGCTCTACCCGGAGCCGCCTCCACTTT. Protein sequence: CASSSTRSRLHF.

CDR3: CASSQVGTGVSPLHF. The CDR3 bases are TGCGCCAGCAGCCAAGTTGGGACAGGGGTTTCACCCCTCCACTTT. This chain joins TRBV4-3 and TRBJ1-6; 10 bases map to TRBD1. The CDR3 runs 15 residues. Germline CDR1 is LGHNA and CDR2 is YSLEER. After removal of 1 base from V and 9 bases from J, the junction contained 3 bases not matched to a gene.

CDR3 bases: TGTGCCAGCAGCCAGTATGGGGGACAGGGCACAGATACGCAGTATTTT. This encodes CASSQYGGQGTDTQYF. This chain links TRBV9 with TRBJ2-3; TRBD1 agrees at 8 bases. The V gene's germline CDR1 is SGDLS and CDR2 YYNGEE. V lost 4 bases and J lost 1; bases outside the gene matches: 8. The CDR3 extends over 16 amino acids. Drawing the rest from reference TRBV9 and TRBJ2-3, the complete variable domain is DSGVTQTPKHLITATGQRVTLRCSPRSGDLSVYWYQQSLDQGLQFLIQYYNGEERAKGNILERFSAQQFPDLHSELNLSSLELGDSALYFCASSQYGGQGTDTQYFGPGTRLTVL.

This rearrangement joins TRBV5-1 to TRBJ2-1; possibly TRBD2 for D (6 bases). CDR1 and CDR2 from the germline V gene are SGHRS and YFSETQ. Deletions cut 2 bases from V and 8 bases from J, with 11 bases between. The CDR3 has 13 amino acids. The CDR3 DNA reads TGCGCCAGCAGCTTCCGGGGGATCCATGAGCAGTTCTTC. It encodes CASSFRGIHEQFF.

The chain uses TRBV28 and TRBJ2-7; 10 bases line up with TRBD2. The CDR3 is 17 residues long. Germline V CDR1 and CDR2: MDHEN, SYDVKM. Trimming at V came to 3 bases and at J to 2 bases, leaving 10 bases not matched to a gene. Written as DNA, the CDR3 is TGTGCCAGCAGTTTTGGGCTAGCGGGGGCCAAAGCCTACGAGCAGTACTTC. It translates to CASSFGLAGAKAYEQYF.

The chain is built from TRBV4-2 and TRBJ2-1; 10 positions agree with TRBD1. The germline V gene has CDR1 LGHNA and CDR2 YNFKEQ. There are 17 residues in the CDR3. V shed 1 base and J 10 bases; nucleotides not matched to a gene: 13. The CDR3 nucleotides read TGTGCCAGCAGCCAAGGTCCCGGGACAGGGGATGGGTGGGAGCAGTTCTTC. Translating gives CASSQGPGTGDGWEQFF.

The gene calls are TRBV5-1 and TRBJ1-2; TRBD1 is a possible D gene (6 bases). Trimming cost V 0 bases and J 2 bases, with 11 bases left between them. Germline lookup yields CDR1 SGHRS and CDR2 YFSETQ. The CDR3 is 15 amino acids. CDR3 loop: CASSLDPDRNYGYTF. The CDR3 DNA is TGCGCCAGCAGCTTGGATCCCGACAGGAACTATGGCTACACCTTC.

Here the CDR3 reads CASSLQGRANVLTF. In DNA form, the CDR3 reads TGTGCCAGCAGCCTCCAGGGGAGGGCCAACGTCCTGACTTTC. The chain carries TRBV11-1 and TRBJ2-6, with D tentatively TRBD1 (6 bases). CDR3 size: 14 residues. Trimming removed 5 bases at V and 5 bases at J, with 10 bases between. Germline V gene lookup returns CDR1 SGHAT and CDR2 FQDESV (reference sequence).

This chain links TRBV11-2 with TRBJ2-7, with D maybe TRBD1 (5 bases). This CDR3 has 13 amino acids. V shed 1 base and J shed 3 bases, with 7 bases lying between them. The germline V gene has CDR1 SGHAT and CDR2 FQNNGV. Here the CDR3 reads CASSLGGSYEQYF. As DNA, the CDR3 is TGTGCCAGCAGCTTAGGGGGCAGCTACGAGCAGTACTTC.

The V call is TRBV4-2, the J call TRBJ2-3, with 9 bases identical to TRBD2. With V trimmed by 0 bases and J by 0 bases, 13 bases remained unmatched. The germline CDR1 and CDR2 sequences are LGHNA and YNFKEQ. The CDR3 has 20 amino acids. CDR3 region: CASSQDLVGLAASSTDTQYF. The CDR3 DNA reads as TGTGCCAGCAGCCAAGACTTGGTGGGACTAGCAGCGTCTAGCACAGATACGCAGTATTTT.

The genes are TRBV6-6 and TRBJ2-1; 10 bases match TRBD1. CDR3 length: 15 amino acids. CDR1 is MNHNY and CDR2 is SVGAGI in the germline V gene (reference sequence). J lost 5 bases, V lost 1 base, and 2 bases had no gene match. CDR3 sequence: CASSYLGQGNNEQFF. The CDR3, as DNA: TGTGCCAGCAGTTACTTGGGACAGGGGAACAATGAGCAGTTCTTC.

The chain links TRBV5-1 to TRBJ2-7, with 12 bases matching TRBD1. The CDR3 runs 15 residues. Germline values: CDR1 SGHRS, CDR2 YFSETQ. Germline trimming cut 4 bases from V and 2 bases from J; bases unmatched to any gene: 4. The chain's CDR3 is CASSEGTGGPYEQYF. The CDR3 DNA is TGCGCCAGCAGCGAAGGGACAGGGGGCCCCTACGAGCAGTACTTC.

J is TRBJ2-5 and V is TRBV19, with 9 bases matching TRBD1. This CDR3 region has 13 residues. The ends lost 6 bases at V and 4 bases at J; junction bases unmatched: 3. Germline V CDR1 and CDR2: LNHDA, SQIVND (reference sequence). Here the CDR3 DNA reads TGTGCCAGTAGCCCGGGACAGGGAGAGACCCAGTACTTC. This encodes CASSPGQGETQYF.

The chain joins TRBV10-3 to TRBJ1-4; D perhaps matches TRBD1 (5 bases). The germline V gene has CDR1 ENHRY and CDR2 SYGVKD. The CDR3 has 17 amino acids. Trimming cost V 5 bases and J 3 bases, with 19 bases left between them. The DNA for the CDR3 is TGTGCCATCAGTACAAATCCCGGGGGTCTCGCTAATGAAAAACTGTTTTTT. This codes for CAISTNPGGLANEKLFF.

In DNA form, the CDR3 reads TGTGCCAGTACCAATAGGCAGGTCTATGGCTACACCTTC. Its translation: CASTNRQVYGYTF. The genes are TRBV19 and TRBJ1-2; D call uncertain. CDR1 is LNHDA, CDR2 SQIVND, per germline (reference sequence). The CDR3 runs 13 residues. Between the trimmed V and J ends, which lost 7 bases and 4 bases, there was a span of 13 bases.

The chain carries TRBV18 and TRBJ2-6; no reliable D call. Trimming stripped 4 bases from V and 6 bases from J, with 16 bases between. The CDR3 has 16 amino acids. CDR1 and CDR2 from the germline V gene are KGHSH and LQKENI. The CDR3 DNA reads TGTGCCAGCTCACGAGGCGGCCCATACCAGGCCAACGTCCTGACTTTC. It codes for CASSRGGPYQANVLTF.

This clone came up once. This chain uses TRBV7-9 with TRBJ2-5; no clear D gene. Germline CDR1 and CDR2: SEHNR and FQNEAQ (reference sequence). With 8 bases removed from V and 3 bases from J, the gap between germline ends came to 10 bases. The length of the CDR3 is 12 residues. The CDR3 nucleotides are TGTGCCAGCGTCGGGTCCGAAGAGACCCAGTACTTC. This gives the protein CASVGSEETQYF.

V usage is TRBV5-1 and J usage is TRBJ2-3, with 8 bases that match TRBD2. Germline CDR1 reads SGHRS; CDR2 reads YFSETQ. This CDR3 has 15 amino acids. V trimming: 0 bases; J trimming: 5 bases; junction bases outside the gene matches: 5. The CDR3 loop reads CASSLDGGGGDTQYF. Written as DNA, the CDR3 is TGCGCCAGCAGCTTGGACGGGGGGGGCGGAGATACGCAGTATTTT.

This chain connects TRBV18 to TRBJ2-3, with TRBD1 identical over 8 bases. The CDR3 is 14 amino acids. Germline-derived CDR1 and CDR2 are KGHSH and LQKENI. The J segment lost 4 bases and the V segment lost 3 bases, leaving 3 bases of the junction unmatched. The CDR3 DNA reads as TGTGCCAGCTCACCGTTGACAGGGGCAGATACGCAGTATTTT. It translates to CASSPLTGADTQYF.

This clone was seen just once. The chain recombines TRBV9 with TRBJ2-7; 8 positions agree with TRBD1. The J segment lost 0 bases and the V segment lost 4 bases, leaving 6 bases of the junction unmatched. The CDR3 contains 15 residues. The V gene's germline CDR1 is SGDLS and CDR2 YYNGEE. The CDR3 is CASSRDRRSSYEQYF. For the CDR3, the DNA is TGTGCCAGCAGCCGGGACAGGCGAAGCTCCTACGAGCAGTACTTC.

This chain links TRBV11-2 with TRBJ2-7; 8 bases map to TRBD1. The CDR3 spans 15 residues. V lost 3 bases to trimming and J lost 2 bases; unmatched junction nucleotides: 6. Germline values: CDR1 SGHAT, CDR2 FQNNGV. DNA for the CDR3: TGTGCCAGCAGCTTTTCAGGGGGCCTTACCTACGAGCAGTACTTC. As protein: CASSFSGGLTYEQYF.